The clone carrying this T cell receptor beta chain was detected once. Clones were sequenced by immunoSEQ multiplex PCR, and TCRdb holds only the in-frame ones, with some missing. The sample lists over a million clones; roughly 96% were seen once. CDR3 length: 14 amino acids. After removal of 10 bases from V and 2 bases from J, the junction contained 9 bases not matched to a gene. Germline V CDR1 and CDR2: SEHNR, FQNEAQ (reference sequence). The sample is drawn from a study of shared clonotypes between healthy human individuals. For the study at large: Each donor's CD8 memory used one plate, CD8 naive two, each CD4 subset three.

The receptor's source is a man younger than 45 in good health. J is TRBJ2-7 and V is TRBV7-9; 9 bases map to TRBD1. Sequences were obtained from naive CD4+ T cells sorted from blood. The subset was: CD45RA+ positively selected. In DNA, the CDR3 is TGTGCCACTACCGGGACAGGGACCACCTACGAGCAGTACTTC. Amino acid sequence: CATTGTGTTYEQYF. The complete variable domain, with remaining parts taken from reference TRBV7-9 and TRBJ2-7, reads DTGVSQNPRHKITKRGQNVTFRCDPISEHNRLYWYRQTLGQGPEFLTYFQNEAQLEKSRLLSDRFSAERPKGSFSTLEIQRTEQGDSAMYLCATTGTGTTYEQYFGPGTRLTVT.